These 10 T cell receptor beta chains were sequenced from one sample in a study of Graves' ophthalmopathy and Graves' hyperthyroidism. For repertoire sequencing, the TCR beta CDR3 regions were amplified from RNA transcripts. RT-PCR with HTBI primers came first, then second-round multiplex PCR. TCRdb fed the multiplex PCR reads into MiXCR, producing one record per CDR3 protein. The sample yields approximately 210,000 distinct CDR3 sequences, about 22% seen once. What was sequenced was peripheral blood. All receptors come from a woman aged 45-65 years with Graves' ophthalmopathy.

This clonotype showed up many times. The chain joins TRBV7-3 to TRBJ2-5; 7 bases agree with TRBD1. The CDR3 is made up of 14 amino acids. In germline, CDR1 is SGHTA, CDR2 FQGTGA. V was clipped by 5 bases and J by 5 bases; unmatched bases: 8. CDR3 in DNA: TGTGCCAGCAGCCCGACAGGGTCAGGTGAGACCCAGTACTTC. Amino acids: CASSPTGSGETQYF.

The chain has TRBV6-1 and TRBJ1-6; D is ambiguous. The CDR3 has 13 amino acids. Trimming left V 6 bases short and J 7 bases short, with 10 bases between. Germline V gene lookup returns CDR1 MNHNS and CDR2 SASEGT. The CDR3 protein is CASRQSLNSPLHF. DNA of the CDR3: TGTGCCAGCAGACAGAGCTTAAATTCACCCCTCCACTTT.

This clonotype was picked up many times. The gene calls are TRBV7-9 and TRBJ1-6; D uncertain. CDR3 length: 14 amino acids. V was clipped by 5 bases and J by 9 bases, with 14 bases between them. Germline assignment: CDR1 SEHNR and CDR2 FQNEAQ (reference sequence). CDR3 nucleotide sequence: TGTGCCAGCAGCCTTAATACTCCGGGTTCACCCCTCCACTTT. It codes for CASSLNTPGSPLHF.

The chain recombines TRBV20-1 with TRBJ2-5; no reliable D call. V lost 6 bases and J lost 4, with 12 bases in between. The CDR3 has 12 residues. The germline CDR1 and CDR2 sequences are DFQATT and SNEGSKA (reference sequence). CDR3: CSATGPGETQYF. The CDR3 coding sequence is TGCAGTGCCACGGGCCCGGGAGAGACCCAGTACTTC.

This clonotype was counted ten times or more. The V and J genes are TRBV4-1 and TRBJ1-3; 8 bases are shared with TRBD1. The V gene end was trimmed by 1 base and the J gene end by 7 bases; junction bases not matched to a gene: 9. This CDR3 is 16 amino acids long. Per germline, CDR1 MGHRA and CDR2 YSYEKL. CDR3 residues: CASSQGTGYLRNTIYF. The CDR3 nucleotides are TGCGCCAGCAGCCAAGGGACAGGGTATTTGCGGAACACCATATATTTT.

This clonotype was observed many times. DNA for the CDR3: TGTGCCAGCAGGAGCACCGGGGAGCTGTTTTTT. Translating it yields CASRSTGELFF. V and J are TRBV12-3 or TRBV12-4 and TRBJ2-2, with unresolved D. The CDR3 runs 11 residues. V dropped 6 bases and J dropped 4 bases, with 3 bases sitting between them.

This clonotype has ten or more counts. The chain employs TRBV6-1 and TRBJ2-2; the match to TRBD2 covers 8 bases. With V trimmed by 2 bases and J by 6 bases, 5 bases remained unmatched. The CDR3 runs to 15 residues. Germline CDR1 is MNHNS and CDR2 is SASEGT. CDR3 loop: CASSEFGTRAGELFF. For the CDR3, the DNA is TGTGCCAGCAGTGAATTTGGGACTAGGGCCGGGGAGCTGTTTTTT.

This clonotype was seen at least ten times. The genes are TRBV10-3 and TRBJ2-7; 7 nucleotides align to TRBD2. J lost 4 bases, V lost 10 bases, and 10 bases had no gene match. CDR3 size: 13 residues. Germline CDR1 is ENHRY and CDR2 is SYGVKD. The CDR3 here is CATAAGEKYEQYF. In DNA form, the CDR3 reads TGTGCCACGGCGGCGGGAGAGAAGTACGAGCAGTACTTC.

The rearrangement uses TRBV29-1 and TRBJ2-5, with D maybe TRBD2 (6 bases). Germline values: CDR1 SQVTM, CDR2 ANQGSEA. V was cut by 0 bases and J by 3 bases, with 14 bases left in between. This CDR3 comprises 15 residues. Here the CDR3 reads CSVEDQDAGKETQYF. CDR3 bases: TGCAGCGTTGAAGATCAAGATGCGGGGAAAGAGACCCAGTACTTC.

This clonotype was detected many times. This chain connects TRBV7-3 to TRBJ2-7; D may match TRBD1 or TRBD2 (5 bases each). Trimming shortened V by 2 bases and J by 5 bases, and 10 bases separated the two germline ends. The CDR3 runs to 13 residues. Per germline, CDR1 SGHTA and CDR2 FQGTGA. CDR3 DNA: TGTGCCAGCAGCTTATATGTGGGGGACGAGCAGTACTTC. Its protein product is CASSLYVGDEQYF.